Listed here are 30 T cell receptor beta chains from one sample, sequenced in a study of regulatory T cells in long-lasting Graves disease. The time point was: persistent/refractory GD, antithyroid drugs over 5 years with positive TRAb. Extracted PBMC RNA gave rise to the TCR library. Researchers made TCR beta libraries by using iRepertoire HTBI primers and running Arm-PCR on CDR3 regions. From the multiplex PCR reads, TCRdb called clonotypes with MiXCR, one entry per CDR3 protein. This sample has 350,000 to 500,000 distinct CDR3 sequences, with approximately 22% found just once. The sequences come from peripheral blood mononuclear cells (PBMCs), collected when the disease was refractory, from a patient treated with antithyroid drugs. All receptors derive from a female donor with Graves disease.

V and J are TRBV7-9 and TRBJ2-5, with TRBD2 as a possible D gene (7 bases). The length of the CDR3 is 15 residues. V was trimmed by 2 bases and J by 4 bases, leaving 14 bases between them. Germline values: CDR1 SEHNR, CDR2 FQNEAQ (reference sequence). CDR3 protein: CASSLRGGSGETQYF. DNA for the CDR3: TGTGCCAGCAGCTTACGCGGGGGCTCTGGAGAGACCCAGTACTTC.

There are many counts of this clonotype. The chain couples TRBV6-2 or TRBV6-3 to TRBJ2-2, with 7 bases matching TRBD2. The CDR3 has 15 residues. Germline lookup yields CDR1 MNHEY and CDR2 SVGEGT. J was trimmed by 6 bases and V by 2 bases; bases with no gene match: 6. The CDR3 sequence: CASSYEREWAGELFF. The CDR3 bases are TGTGCCAGCAGTTACGAGCGGGAATGGGCCGGGGAGCTGTTTTTT.

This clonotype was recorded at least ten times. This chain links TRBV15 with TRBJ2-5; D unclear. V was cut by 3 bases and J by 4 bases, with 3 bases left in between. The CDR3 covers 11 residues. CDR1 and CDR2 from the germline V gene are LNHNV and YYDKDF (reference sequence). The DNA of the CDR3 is TGTGCCACCAGCAGGCTAGAGACCCAGTACTTC. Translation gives CATSRLETQYF.

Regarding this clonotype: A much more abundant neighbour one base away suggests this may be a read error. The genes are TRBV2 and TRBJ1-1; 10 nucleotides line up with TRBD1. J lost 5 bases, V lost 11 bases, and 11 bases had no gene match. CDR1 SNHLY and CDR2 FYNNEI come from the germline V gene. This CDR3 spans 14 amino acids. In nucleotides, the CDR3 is TGTGCCGGCACCAGGACAGGGGGGAAGACTGAAGCTTTCTTT. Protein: CAGTRTGGKTEAFF.

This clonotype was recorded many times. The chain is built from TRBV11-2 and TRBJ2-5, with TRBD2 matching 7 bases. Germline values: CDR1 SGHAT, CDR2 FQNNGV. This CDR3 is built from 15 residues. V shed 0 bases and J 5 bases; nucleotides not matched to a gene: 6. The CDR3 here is CASSLDLLGGETQYF. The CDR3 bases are TGTGCCAGCAGCTTAGATTTGCTGGGAGGGGAGACCCAGTACTTC.

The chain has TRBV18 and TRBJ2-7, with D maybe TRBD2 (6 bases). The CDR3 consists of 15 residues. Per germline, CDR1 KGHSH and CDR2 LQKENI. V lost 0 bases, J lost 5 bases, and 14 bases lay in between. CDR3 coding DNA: TGTGCCAGCTCACCACCGTGGGGAGGTCCCGACGAGCAGTACTTC. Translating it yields CASSPPWGGPDEQYF.

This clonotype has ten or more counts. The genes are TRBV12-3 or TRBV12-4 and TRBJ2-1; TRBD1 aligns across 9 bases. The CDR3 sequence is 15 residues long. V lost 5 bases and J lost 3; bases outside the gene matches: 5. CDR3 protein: CASSTRDRVYNEQFF. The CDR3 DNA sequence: TGTGCCAGCAGTACCCGGGACAGGGTCTACAATGAGCAGTTCTTC.

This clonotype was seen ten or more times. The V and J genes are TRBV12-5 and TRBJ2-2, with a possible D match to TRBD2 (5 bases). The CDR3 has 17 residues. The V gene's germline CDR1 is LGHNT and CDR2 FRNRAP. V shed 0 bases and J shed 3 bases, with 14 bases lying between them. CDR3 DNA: TGTGCTAGTGGTTTGGTAAGAAGCGGCCCCGACACCGGGGAGCTGTTTTTT. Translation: CASGLVRSGPDTGELFF.

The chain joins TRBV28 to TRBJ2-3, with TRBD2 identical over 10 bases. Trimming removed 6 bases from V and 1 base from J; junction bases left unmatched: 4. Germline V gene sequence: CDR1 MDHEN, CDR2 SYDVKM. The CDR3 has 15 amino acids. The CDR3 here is CASSLGTSGTDTQYF. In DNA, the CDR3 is TGTGCCAGCAGCCTCGGGACTAGCGGCACAGATACGCAGTATTTT.

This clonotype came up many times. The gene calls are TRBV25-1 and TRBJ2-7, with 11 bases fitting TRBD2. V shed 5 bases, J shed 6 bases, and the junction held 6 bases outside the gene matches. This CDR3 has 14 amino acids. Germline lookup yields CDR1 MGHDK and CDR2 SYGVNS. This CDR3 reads CASSPTSGSGEQYF. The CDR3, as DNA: TGTGCCAGCAGTCCAACTAGCGGGAGTGGCGAGCAGTACTTC.

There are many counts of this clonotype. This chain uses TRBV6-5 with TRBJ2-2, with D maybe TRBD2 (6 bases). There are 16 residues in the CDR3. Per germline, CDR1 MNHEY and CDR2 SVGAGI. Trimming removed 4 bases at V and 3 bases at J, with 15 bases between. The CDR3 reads CASSFLDYGDTGELFF. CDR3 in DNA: TGTGCCAGCAGTTTTCTGGACTATGGGGACACCGGGGAGCTGTTTTTT.

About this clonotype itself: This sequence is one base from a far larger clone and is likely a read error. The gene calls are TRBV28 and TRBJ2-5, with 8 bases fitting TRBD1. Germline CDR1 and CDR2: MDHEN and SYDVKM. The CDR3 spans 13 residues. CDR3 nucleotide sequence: TGTGTCAGCAGAGGGACAGGTCGAGAGACCCAGTACTTC. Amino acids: CVSRGTGRETQYF.

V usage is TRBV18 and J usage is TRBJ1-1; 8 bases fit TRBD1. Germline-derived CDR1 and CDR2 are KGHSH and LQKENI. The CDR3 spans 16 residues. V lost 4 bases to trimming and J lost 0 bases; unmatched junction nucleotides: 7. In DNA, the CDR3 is TGTGCCAGCTCACTTGGACAGGGCCACCTGAACACTGAAGCTTTCTTT. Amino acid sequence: CASSLGQGHLNTEAFF.

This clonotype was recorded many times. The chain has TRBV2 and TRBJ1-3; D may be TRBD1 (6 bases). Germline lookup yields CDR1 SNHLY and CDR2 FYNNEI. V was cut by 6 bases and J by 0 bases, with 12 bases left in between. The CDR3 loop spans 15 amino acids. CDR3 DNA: TGTGCCAGCAGCGTCGACAGGACCTCTGGAAACACCATATATTTT. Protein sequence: CASSVDRTSGNTIYF.

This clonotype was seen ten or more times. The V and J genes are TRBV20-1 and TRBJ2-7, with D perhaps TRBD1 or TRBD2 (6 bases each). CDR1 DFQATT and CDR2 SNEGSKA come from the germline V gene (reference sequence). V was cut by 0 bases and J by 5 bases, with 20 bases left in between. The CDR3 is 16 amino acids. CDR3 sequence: CSAREGAGLAGHEQYF. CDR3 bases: TGCAGTGCTAGAGAGGGGGCGGGGCTCGCTGGGCACGAGCAGTACTTC.

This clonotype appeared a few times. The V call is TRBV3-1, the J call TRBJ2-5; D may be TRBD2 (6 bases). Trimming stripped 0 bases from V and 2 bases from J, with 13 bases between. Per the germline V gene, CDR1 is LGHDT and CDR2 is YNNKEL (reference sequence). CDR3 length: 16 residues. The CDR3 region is CASSQEDYAIQETQYF. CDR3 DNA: TGTGCCAGCAGCCAAGAGGACTATGCGATACAAGAGACCCAGTACTTC.

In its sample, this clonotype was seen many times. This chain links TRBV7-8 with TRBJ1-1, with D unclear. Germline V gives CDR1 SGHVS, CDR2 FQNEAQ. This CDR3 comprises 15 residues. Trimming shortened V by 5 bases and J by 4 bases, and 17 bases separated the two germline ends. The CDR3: CASSLVAARLTEAFF. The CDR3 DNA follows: TGTGCCAGCAGCCTCGTGGCAGCACGCCTCACTGAAGCTTTCTTT.

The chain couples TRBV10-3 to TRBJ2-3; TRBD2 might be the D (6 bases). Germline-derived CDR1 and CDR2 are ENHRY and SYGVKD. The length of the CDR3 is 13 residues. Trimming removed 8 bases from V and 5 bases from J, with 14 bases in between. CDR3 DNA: TGTGCCATCCTAGCGTCAAGGGGAGATACGCAGTATTTT. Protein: CAILASRGDTQYF.

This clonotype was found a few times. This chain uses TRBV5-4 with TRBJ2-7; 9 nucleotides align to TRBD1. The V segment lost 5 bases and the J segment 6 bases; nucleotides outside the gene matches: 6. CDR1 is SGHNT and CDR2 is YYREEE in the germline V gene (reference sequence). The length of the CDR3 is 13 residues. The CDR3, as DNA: TGTGCCAGCAGGGCTACAGGGGGCGGCGAGCAGTACTTC. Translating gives CASRATGGGEQYF. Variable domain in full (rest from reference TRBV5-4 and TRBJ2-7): ETGVTQSPTHLIKTRGQQVTLRCSSQSGHNTVSWYQQALGQGPQFIFQYYREEENGRGNFPPRFSGLQFPNYSSELNVNALELDDSALYLCASRATGGGEQYFGPGTRLTVT.

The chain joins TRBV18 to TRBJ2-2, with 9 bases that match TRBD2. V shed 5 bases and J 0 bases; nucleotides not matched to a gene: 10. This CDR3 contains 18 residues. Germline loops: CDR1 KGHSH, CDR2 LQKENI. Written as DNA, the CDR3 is TGTGCCAGCTCAGGACGCCCGACTAGCGGCGCGAACACCGGGGAGCTGTTTTTT. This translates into CASSGRPTSGANTGELFF. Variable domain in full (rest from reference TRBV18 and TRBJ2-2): NAGVMQNPRHLVRRRGQEARLRCSPMKGHSHVYWYRQLPEEGLKFMVYLQKENIIDESGMPKERFSAEFPKEGPSILRIQQVVRGDSAAYFCASSGRPTSGANTGELFFGEGSRLTVL.

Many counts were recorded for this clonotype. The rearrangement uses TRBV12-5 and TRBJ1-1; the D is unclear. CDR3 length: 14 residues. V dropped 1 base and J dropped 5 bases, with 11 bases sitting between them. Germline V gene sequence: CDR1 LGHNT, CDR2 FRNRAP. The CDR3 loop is CASGLGHLRTEAFF. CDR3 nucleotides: TGTGCTAGTGGTTTGGGACATCTGCGGACTGAAGCTTTCTTT.

CDR3 nucleotides: TGCGCCAGCAGCCAAGTAAGCGGACTCGAGCAGTACTTC. Protein: CASSQVSGLEQYF. The chain couples TRBV4-1 to TRBJ2-7, with D possibly being TRBD2 (5 bases). This CDR3 is 13 amino acids long. Germline V lookup: CDR1 MGHRA, CDR2 YSYEKL. V was pared by 1 base and J by 6 bases, with 10 bases between.

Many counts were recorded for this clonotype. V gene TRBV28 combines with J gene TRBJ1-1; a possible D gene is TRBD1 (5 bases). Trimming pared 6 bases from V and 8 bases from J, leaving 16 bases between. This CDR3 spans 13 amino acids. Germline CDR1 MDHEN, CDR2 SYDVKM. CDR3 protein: CASRLQIEGEAFF. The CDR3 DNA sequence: TGTGCCAGCAGGCTTCAAATTGAGGGGGAAGCTTTCTTT.

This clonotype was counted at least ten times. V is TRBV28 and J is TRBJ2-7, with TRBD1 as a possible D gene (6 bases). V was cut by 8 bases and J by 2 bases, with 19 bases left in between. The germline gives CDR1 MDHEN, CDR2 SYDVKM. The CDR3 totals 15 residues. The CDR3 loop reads CASVPGTHRTYEQYF. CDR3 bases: TGTGCCAGCGTCCCCGGGACACACCGAACCTACGAGCAGTACTTC.

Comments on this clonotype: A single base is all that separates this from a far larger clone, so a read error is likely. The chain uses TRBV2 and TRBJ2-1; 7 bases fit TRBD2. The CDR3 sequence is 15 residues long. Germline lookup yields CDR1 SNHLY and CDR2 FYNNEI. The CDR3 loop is CASSELAAVQETRYF. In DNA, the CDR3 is TGTGCCAGCAGTGAACTAGCGGCGGTCCAAGAGACCCGGTACTTC.

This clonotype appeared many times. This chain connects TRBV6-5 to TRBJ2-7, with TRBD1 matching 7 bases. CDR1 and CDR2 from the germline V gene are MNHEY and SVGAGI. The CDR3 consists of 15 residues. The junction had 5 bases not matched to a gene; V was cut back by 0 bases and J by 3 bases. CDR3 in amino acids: CASSYSATGSYEQYF. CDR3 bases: TGTGCCAGCAGTTACTCGGCGACAGGGAGCTACGAGCAGTACTTC.

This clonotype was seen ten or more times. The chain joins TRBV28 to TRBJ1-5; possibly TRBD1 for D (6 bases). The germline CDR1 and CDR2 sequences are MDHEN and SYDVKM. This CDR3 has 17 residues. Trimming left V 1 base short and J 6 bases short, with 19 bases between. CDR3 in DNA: TGTGCCAGCAGTTTATTTAACGGGGGCCGGTTGATTCAGCCCCAGCATTTT. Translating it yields CASSLFNGGRLIQPQHF.

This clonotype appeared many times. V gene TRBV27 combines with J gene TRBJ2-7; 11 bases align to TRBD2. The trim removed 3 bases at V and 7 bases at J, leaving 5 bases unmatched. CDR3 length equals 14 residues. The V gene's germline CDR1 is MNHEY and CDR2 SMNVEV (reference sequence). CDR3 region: CASSFSGRAVEQYF. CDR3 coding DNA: TGTGCCAGCAGTTTTAGCGGGAGGGCCGTAGAGCAGTACTTC.

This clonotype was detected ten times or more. This CDR3 is CASSTSIKGNNEKLFF. DNA of the CDR3: TGTGCCAGCAGTACCTCGATCAAGGGTAATAATGAAAAACTGTTTTTT. The rearrangement joins TRBV28 to TRBJ1-4; D gene ambiguous. CDR1 and CDR2 from the germline V gene are MDHEN and SYDVKM. V lost 5 bases and J lost 4, with 17 bases in between. The CDR3 runs to 16 residues.

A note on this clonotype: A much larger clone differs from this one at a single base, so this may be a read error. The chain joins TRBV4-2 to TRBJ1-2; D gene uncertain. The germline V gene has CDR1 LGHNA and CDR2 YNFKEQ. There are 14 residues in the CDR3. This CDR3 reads CASSQEAQTYGCTF. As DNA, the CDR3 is TGTGCCAGCAGCCAAGAGGCGCAGACTTATGGCTGCACCTTC.